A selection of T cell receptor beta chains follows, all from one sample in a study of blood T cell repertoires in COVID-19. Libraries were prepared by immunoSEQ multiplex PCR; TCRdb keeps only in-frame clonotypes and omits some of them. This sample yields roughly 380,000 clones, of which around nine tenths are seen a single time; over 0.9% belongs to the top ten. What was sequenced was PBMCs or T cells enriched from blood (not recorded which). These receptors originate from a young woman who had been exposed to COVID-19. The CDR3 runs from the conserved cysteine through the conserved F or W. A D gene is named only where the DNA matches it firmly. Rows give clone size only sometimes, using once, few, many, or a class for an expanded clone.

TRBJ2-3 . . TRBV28 TGTGCCAGCAGTTTTGGCAGGGGTGGGACAGATACGCAGTATTTT CASSFGRGGTDTQYF
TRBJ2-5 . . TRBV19 TGTGCCAGTAGTATAGGTCCTGGGGCCGGATCAACCCAAGAGACCCAGTACTTC CASSIGPGAGSTQETQYF
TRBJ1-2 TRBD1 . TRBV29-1 TGCAGCGTTGATCGCACAGGGGGACTGATTAACTATGGCTACACCTTC CSVDRTGGLINYGYTF
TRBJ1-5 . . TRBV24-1 TGTGCCACCGCTACTCAGGGCAATCAGCCCCAGCATTTT CATATQGNQPQHF
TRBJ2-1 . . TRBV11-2 TGTGCCAGCAGCTTGGGTGCTCCGGGTAACAATGAGCAGTTCTTC CASSLGAPGNNEQFF
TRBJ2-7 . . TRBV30 TGTGCCTGGAGTAACGGGATCTCCTACGAGCAGTACTTC CAWSNGISYEQYF
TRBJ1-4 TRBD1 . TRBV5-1 TGCGCCAGCAGCTCTGGGACAGGGGGCCAGGGTGAAAAACTGTTTTTT CASSSGTGGQGEKLFF
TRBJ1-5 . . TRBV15 TGTGCCACCAGCAGAGGCCCAGGCAGGGGCAGGCAGCCCCAGCATTTT CATSRGPGRGRQPQHF
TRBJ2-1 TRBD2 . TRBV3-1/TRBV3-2 TGTGCCAGCAGCCGGCGGGAGGTCTACAATGAGCAGTTCTTC CASSRREVYNEQFF
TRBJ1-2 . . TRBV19 TGTGCCAGTAATCCGACGGGAACTAACTATGGCTACACCTTC CASNPTGTNYGYTF
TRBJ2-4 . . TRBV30 TGTGCCTGGAGGAGACAGAACGCCAAAAACATTCAGTACTTC CAWRRQNAKNIQYF
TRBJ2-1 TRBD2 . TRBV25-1 TGTGCCAGCAGCACAACCGGGACTACTTCCTACAATGAGCAGTTCTTC CASSTTGTTSYNEQFF
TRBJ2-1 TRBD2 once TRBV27 TGTGCCAGCAGTTTCGCGGGAGGCCCTAATGAGCAGTTCTTC CASSFAGGPNEQFF
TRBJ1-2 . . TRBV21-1 TGTGCCAGCAGCAAGGTGGACAGGAGTCAGCTTGGCTACACCTTC CASSKVDRSQLGYTF
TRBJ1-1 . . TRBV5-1 TGCGCCAGCAGCCCACCCTCAGTGAACACTGAAGCTTTCTTT CASSPPSVNTEAFF
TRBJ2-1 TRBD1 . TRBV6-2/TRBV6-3 TGTGCCAGCAGCCAGCCCCGACAGGGCCTTTCCTACAATGAGCAGTTCTTC CASSQPRQGLSYNEQFF
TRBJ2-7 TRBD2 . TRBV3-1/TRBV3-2 TGTGCCAGCAGCCAAGACACTAGCGGGATGACCTACGAGCAGTACTTC CASSQDTSGMTYEQYF
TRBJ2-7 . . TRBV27 TGTGCCAGCAGTTTATCAGCGGACTCCTACGAGCAGTACTTC CASSLSADSYEQYF
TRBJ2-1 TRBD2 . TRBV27 TGTGCCAGCAGTTTACTTACCCCGACTAGCGGGAAGAAGAATGAGCAGTTCTTC CASSLLTPTSGKKNEQFF
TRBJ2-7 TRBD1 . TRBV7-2 TGTGCCAGCAGCGCCTCCGGGACAGGGGGCCTCGAGCAGTACTTC CASSASGTGGLEQYF
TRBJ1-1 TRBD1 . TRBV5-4 TGTGCCAGCAGCCTAAATTGGGACAGGGCTTCTTTCTTT CASSLNWDRASFF
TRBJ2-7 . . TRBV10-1 TGCGCCAGCAGTGAGTCGGGCGCAGGGGTGTACGAGCAGTACTTC CASSESGAGVYEQYF
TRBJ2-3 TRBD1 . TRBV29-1 TGCAGCGGGGACAGGGGTCTAGTAGATACGCAGTATTTT CSGDRGLVDTQYF
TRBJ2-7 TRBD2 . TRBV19 TGTGCCAGTAGCCAAACGGGAGGGTTACGCAACGAGCAGTACTTC CASSQTGGLRNEQYF
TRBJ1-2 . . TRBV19 TGTGCCAGTATCCTCCCGGGGGGCGATGGCTACACCTTC CASILPGGDGYTF
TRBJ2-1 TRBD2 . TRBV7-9 TGTGCCAGCAGCTTAGGGACTAGCGGACACTACAATGAGCAGTTCTTC CASSLGTSGHYNEQFF
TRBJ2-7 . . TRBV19 TGTGCCAGTAGTAGCAGGGTAGCCTACGAGCAGTACTTC CASSSRVAYEQYF
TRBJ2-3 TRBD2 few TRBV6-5 TGTGCCAGCAGGGGACTAGCGGGAGGTACAGATACGCAGTATTTT CASRGLAGGTDTQYF
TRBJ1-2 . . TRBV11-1 TGTGCCAGCAGCCGAGAGGTGGGTGGCTACACCTTC CASSREVGGYTF
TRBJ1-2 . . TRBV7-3 TGTGCCAGCAGCCCTCTACACCAGGGGAGTGGCTACACCTTC CASSPLHQGSGYTF
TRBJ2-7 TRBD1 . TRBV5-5 TGTGCCAGCAGCCTAGCGCAGGGGGCCCTTTCCTACGAGCAGTACTTC CASSLAQGALSYEQYF